This TCR beta chain appears in the sequencing data of a study of response to subunit inactivated influenza vaccine. One entry per CDR3 protein, called by TCRdb with MiXCR from the RT-PCR reads. The sample holds 700,000 to 800,000 distinct CDR3 sequences, about 18% seen once. The germline gives CDR1 SGHTS, CDR2 YDEGEE. The CDR3 consists of 14 residues. Trimming removed 1 base from V and 5 bases from J; junction bases left unmatched: 6. Sequencing was performed on PBMCs from blood, taken more than 4 days after vaccination. V usage is TRBV5-8 and J usage is TRBJ2-7; TRBD2 aligns across 7 bases. This clonotype originated in a man aged 50-60 years who received an inactivated influenza vaccine. The CDR3 reads CASSLRGERHEQYF. The DNA of the CDR3 is TGTGCCAGCAGCTTGCGGGGGGAAAGGCACGAGCAGTACTTC.